A single sample gave rise to the 25 T cell receptor beta chains below, sequenced in a study of blood T cells in healthy people across ages. Primed by a sample-barcoded 5' primer and a J-beta primer mix, a second PCR proceeded for about 6 to 12 cycles. TCRdb reprocessed the 5' RACE reads with MiXCR, giving one entry per CDR3 protein. The table records about 970,000 distinct CDR3 sequences, 45% to 60% of them present only once. Sequencing was done on a sample of blood. These receptors were obtained from a woman aged 60 to 75 in good health.

This clonotype was observed a handful of times. The chain couples TRBV4-1 to TRBJ2-5, with 14 bases that match TRBD2. The germline V gene has CDR1 MGHRA and CDR2 YSYEKL. With V trimmed by 5 bases and J by 4 bases, 6 bases remained unmatched. The CDR3 is 16 amino acids. The CDR3 DNA sequence: TGCGCCAGCAGCAACTGGACTAGCGGGAGGTTAGAGACCCAGTACTTC. Translated: CASSNWTSGRLETQYF.

This sequence joins TRBV4-1 and TRBJ2-3, with D tentatively TRBD2 (6 bases). The germline CDR1 and CDR2 sequences are MGHRA and YSYEKL. V dropped 3 bases and J dropped 1 base, with 11 bases sitting between them. The CDR3 is 15 amino acids. The CDR3 DNA follows: TGCGCCAGCAGCCATAGCGGTTCCCGCACAGATACGCAGTATTTT. This encodes CASSHSGSRTDTQYF.

This clonotype showed up just a few times. This chain joins TRBV20-1 and TRBJ1-4; D is perhaps TRBD1 (5 bases). Trimming took 3 bases from V and 8 from J, leaving 10 bases between them. Per germline, CDR1 DFQATT and CDR2 SNEGSKA (reference sequence). The CDR3 has 12 amino acids. The CDR3 spells CSARTDGEKLFF. DNA of the CDR3: TGCAGTGCTAGGACAGATGGCGAAAAACTGTTTTTT.

There are a few counts of this clonotype. The CDR3 region is CASGLAGVQTQYF. CDR3 bases: TGTGCCAGCGGCTTGGCGGGAGTCCAGACCCAGTACTTC. The chain combines TRBV28 with TRBJ2-5, with TRBD2 matching 7 bases. CDR3 size: 13 residues. Germline assignment: CDR1 MDHEN and CDR2 SYDVKM. Trimming removed 8 bases from V and 6 bases from J; junction bases left unmatched: 9. Full variable domain (outside the CDR3, taken from reference TRBV28 and TRBJ2-5): DVKVTQSSRYLVKRTGEKVFLECVQDMDHENMFWYRQDPGLGLRLIYFSYDVKMKEKGDIPEGYSVSREKKERFSLILESASTNQTSMYLCASGLAGVQTQYFGPGTRLLVL.

This sequence joins TRBV12-3 or TRBV12-4 and TRBJ2-1; D possibly corresponds to TRBD1 (6 bases). V was cut by 6 bases and J by 0 bases, with 15 bases left in between. The CDR3 is 16 residues long. The CDR3 bases are TGTGCCAGCAGCAATACAGGGTTGAGCTCCTACAATGAGCAGTTCTTC. Amino acid sequence: CASSNTGLSSYNEQFF.

The chain recombines TRBV2 with TRBJ2-1; 7 positions agree with TRBD2. CDR1 is SNHLY and CDR2 is FYNNEI in the germline V gene. The V gene end was trimmed by 7 bases and the J gene end by 5 bases; junction bases not matched to a gene: 11. This CDR3 spans 15 amino acids. The CDR3 DNA sequence: TGTGCCAGCATCCAAGCGGGCGGGAGCCACAATGAGCAGTTCTTC. It is translated as CASIQAGGSHNEQFF.

This clonotype showed up many times. The CDR3 bases are TGTGCCAGCAGCCCCGGCACAGGGGGCGCCTTCTACGAGCAGTACTTC. This sequence encodes CASSPGTGGAFYEQYF. V usage is TRBV11-2 and J usage is TRBJ2-7, with 9 bases matching TRBD1. The J segment lost 3 bases and the V segment lost 5 bases, leaving 11 bases of the junction unmatched. CDR1 and CDR2 (germline): SGHAT, FQNNGV. There are 16 residues in the CDR3.

This clonotype has a handful of counts. J is TRBJ2-5 and V is TRBV27, with D possibly being TRBD2 (6 bases). V was clipped by 5 bases and J by 11 bases, with 21 bases between them. The CDR3 consists of 14 residues. From germline, CDR1 is MNHEY and CDR2 SMNVEV (reference sequence). This CDR3 reads CASSLNGPWEEQYF. The CDR3, as DNA: TGTGCCAGCAGTCTCAACGGACCCTGGGAGGAGCAGTACTTC.

This clonotype turned up a few times. V usage is TRBV5-6 and J usage is TRBJ2-3; D might be TRBD1 or TRBD2, each matching 5 bases. V gave up 3 bases and J gave up 2 bases, with 13 bases separating them. Germline-derived CDR1 and CDR2 are SGHDT and YYEEEE. The CDR3 runs 15 residues. CDR3 loop: CASSSRDLYTDTQYF. CDR3 in DNA: TGTGCCAGCAGCTCTCGGGACCTTTACACAGATACGCAGTATTTT.

The rearrangement links TRBV7-2 to TRBJ2-7; no clear D. The CDR3 length is 13 residues. Germline lookup yields CDR1 SGHTA and CDR2 FQGNSA. The germline V and J ends were trimmed by 4 bases and 2 bases, with 9 bases remaining between them. CDR3 sequence: CASSSQLAYEQYF. The DNA for the CDR3 is TGTGCCAGCAGCTCTCAACTGGCCTACGAGCAGTACTTC.

The rearrangement links TRBV2 to TRBJ2-1; no firm D call. Germline loops: CDR1 SNHLY, CDR2 FYNNEI. This CDR3 is built from 16 residues. Trimming removed 1 base at V and 0 bases at J, with 10 bases between. For the CDR3, the DNA is TGTGCCAGCAGTGAAGTTCGGCTAACCTCCTACAATGAGCAGTTCTTC. Translating it yields CASSEVRLTSYNEQFF.

For this clonotype: An end of the junction differs from the germline gene, which may be a read error. This CDR3 is CAGSQRRDRGQKDTQYF. CDR3 in DNA: TGTGCCGGCAGTCAAAGGCGGGACAGGGGGCAGAAAGATACGCAGTATTTT. The chain has TRBV6-1 and TRBJ2-3; 12 bases align to TRBD1. The germline gives CDR1 MNHNS, CDR2 SASEGT. The CDR3 has 17 residues.

This clonotype was picked up a small number of times. J is TRBJ2-7 and V is TRBV18; D may match TRBD1 or TRBD2 (6 bases each). The V end was cut by 3 bases, the J end by 2 bases, with 14 bases between. The CDR3 totals 15 residues. CDR1 KGHSH and CDR2 LQKENI come from the germline V gene. The DNA of the CDR3 is TGTGCCAGCTCACCGGGCCTTCGGGGGCCCTACGAGCAGTACTTC. This sequence encodes CASSPGLRGPYEQYF.

The chain links TRBV15 to TRBJ2-4; 9 bases map to TRBD1. The germline gives CDR1 LNHNV, CDR2 YYDKDF (reference sequence). Unmatched junction bases numbered 14, after V lost 1 base and J lost 13 bases. This CDR3 has 16 residues. CDR3 nucleotide sequence: TGTGCCACCAGCAGAGGCAGAGGACAGGGGTACAATGAGCAGTACTTC. It codes for CATSRGRGQGYNEQYF.

The CDR3 is CSARDQRGYGYTF. Written as DNA, the CDR3 is TGCAGTGCTAGAGATCAAAGGGGCTATGGCTACACCTTC. The rearrangement joins TRBV20-1 to TRBJ1-2; possible D gene TRBD1, 5 bases. Germline CDR1 DFQATT, CDR2 SNEGSKA (reference sequence). The CDR3 is 13 amino acids. V dropped 0 bases and J dropped 4 bases, with 9 bases sitting between them.

The J gene is TRBJ1-2, the V gene TRBV20-1; D possibly corresponds to TRBD1 (5 bases). Germline V gene lookup returns CDR1 DFQATT and CDR2 SNEGSKA (reference sequence). The CDR3 has 12 residues. V was clipped by 5 bases and J by 6 bases, with 13 bases between them. DNA for the CDR3: TGCAGTGCTGCACGACAGACCCATGGCTACACCTTC. Translation: CSAARQTHGYTF.

The chain joins TRBV20-1 to TRBJ1-2, with unresolved D. This CDR3 region has 12 residues. Germline CDR1 and CDR2: DFQATT and SNEGSKA (reference sequence). The CDR3 is CSAAGRTRGYTF. DNA for the CDR3: TGCAGCGCTGCGGGCAGGACGAGGGGCTACACCTTC.

The chain carries TRBV7-2 and TRBJ1-5; D is unclear. With 1 base removed from V and 2 bases from J, the gap between germline ends came to 12 bases. The CDR3 contains 16 residues. Germline V lookup: CDR1 SGHTA, CDR2 FQGNSA. CDR3 nucleotide sequence: TGTGCCAGCAGCTTAGAGGGAGGGTTAGGCAATCAGCCCCAGCATTTT. Protein: CASSLEGGLGNQPQHF. Full variable domain (rest looked up from reference TRBV7-2 and TRBJ1-5): GAGVSQSPSNKVTEKGKDVELRCDPISGHTALYWYRQSLGQGLEFLIYFQGNSAPDKSGLPSDRFSAERTGGSVSTLTIQRTQQEDSAVYLCASSLEGGLGNQPQHFGDGTRLSIL.

The sample holds a few counts of this clonotype. This chain links TRBV24-1 with TRBJ2-3, with 8 bases lining up with TRBD2. V lost 5 bases, J lost 0 bases, and 3 bases stayed unmatched. The germline gives CDR1 KGHDR, CDR2 SFDVKD. The CDR3 extends over 15 amino acids. The CDR3, as DNA: TGTGCCACCAGTGGGCCTAGCGGGAGCACAGATACGCAGTATTTT. It translates to CATSGPSGSTDTQYF.

In regard to this clonotype: Relative to the germline gene, one junction end is altered; a read error may explain this. DNA for the CDR3: TGCGCCGGCAGCTCCACAGCGGGAGGGTTAACAGATACGCAGTATTTT. This gives the protein CAGSSTAGGLTDTQYF. This chain connects TRBV4-3 to TRBJ2-3; TRBD2 matches at 10 bases. Germline assignment: CDR1 LGHNA and CDR2 YSLEER. The CDR3 is 16 residues long.

This clonotype showed up just a few times. The genes are TRBV28 and TRBJ2-2; D might be TRBD1 or TRBD2, each matching 5 bases. V was shortened by 7 bases and J by 1 base, with 13 bases between the two germline ends. CDR3 length equals 15 residues. Germline values: CDR1 MDHEN, CDR2 SYDVKM. The CDR3 region is CASNGAVRNTGELFF. The CDR3 nucleotides are TGTGCCAGCAACGGGGCGGTGAGGAACACCGGGGAGCTGTTTTTT.

This clonotype has just a few counts. The chain has TRBV11-2 and TRBJ2-5; TRBD1 matches at 7 bases. In germline, CDR1 is SGHAT, CDR2 FQNNGV. The CDR3 has 16 residues. V lost 3 bases, J lost 5 bases, and 12 bases stayed unmatched. The CDR3 loop reads CASSLLSTGWSETQYF. The CDR3 DNA reads as TGTGCCAGCAGCTTGTTATCGACAGGGTGGAGCGAGACCCAGTACTTC.

Only a few counts were recorded for this clonotype. V is TRBV20-1 and J is TRBJ2-7; 7 bases agree with TRBD1. V shed 1 base, J shed 2 bases, and the junction held 8 bases outside the gene matches. CDR1 DFQATT and CDR2 SNEGSKA come from the germline V gene (reference sequence). The CDR3 runs to 15 residues. The CDR3 DNA reads as TGCAGTGCTAGAGGACTACAGGGGTGGGCCTACGAGCAGTACTTC. Residues: CSARGLQGWAYEQYF.

This chain joins TRBV3-1 and TRBJ1-2, with 7 nucleotides matching TRBD1. The CDR3 has 17 residues. From germline, CDR1 is LGHDT and CDR2 YNNKEL (reference sequence). V was clipped by 1 base and J by 2 bases; unmatched bases: 10. The CDR3 DNA follows: TGTGCCAGCAGCCAAGTGGGGCCCAGACAGGGAAACTATGGCTACACCTTC. This sequence encodes CASSQVGPRQGNYGYTF.

The chain has TRBV5-5 and TRBJ2-4; maybe TRBD1 (5 bases). The V end lost 0 bases, the J end lost 3 bases, and 16 bases lay between the germline ends. Germline V gives CDR1 SGHKS, CDR2 YYEKEE (reference sequence). The CDR3 totals 17 residues. The chain's CDR3 is CASSLAKGSGNKNIQYF. CDR3 coding DNA: TGTGCCAGCAGCTTGGCAAAGGGGTCAGGGAACAAAAACATTCAGTACTTC. Full variable domain (missing parts from reference TRBV5-5 and TRBJ2-4): DAGVTQSPTHLIKTRGQQVTLRCSPISGHKSVSWYQQVLGQGPQFIFQYYEKEERGRGNFPDRFSARQFPNYSSELNVNALLLGDSALYLCASSLAKGSGNKNIQYFGAGTRLSVL.